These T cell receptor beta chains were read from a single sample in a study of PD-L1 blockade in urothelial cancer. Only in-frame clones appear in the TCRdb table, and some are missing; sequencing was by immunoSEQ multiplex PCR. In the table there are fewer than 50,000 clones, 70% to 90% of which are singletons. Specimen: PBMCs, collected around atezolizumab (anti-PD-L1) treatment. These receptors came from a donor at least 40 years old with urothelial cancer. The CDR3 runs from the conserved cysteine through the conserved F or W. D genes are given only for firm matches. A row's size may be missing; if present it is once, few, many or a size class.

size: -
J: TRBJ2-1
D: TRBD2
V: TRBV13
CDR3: CASSPGTSVGEQFF
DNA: TGTGCCAGCAGCCCGGGGACTAGCGTAGGGGAGCAGTTCTTC

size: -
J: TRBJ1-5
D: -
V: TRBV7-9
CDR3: CASSLGGGINQPQHF
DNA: TGTGCCAGCAGCTTAGGGGGGGGGATCAATCAGCCCCAGCATTTT

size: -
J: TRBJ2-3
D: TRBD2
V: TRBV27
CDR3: CASRPSSGSWADTQYF
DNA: TGTGCCAGCAGACCAAGTAGCGGGAGTTGGGCAGATACGCAGTATTTT

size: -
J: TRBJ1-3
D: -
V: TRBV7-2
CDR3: CASSPQQGWVGNTIYF
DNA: TGTGCCAGCAGCCCCCAACAGGGTTGGGTAGGAAACACCATATATTTT

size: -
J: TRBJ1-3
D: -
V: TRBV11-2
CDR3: CATGSGWERAIYF
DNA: TGTGCCACCGGAAGCGGCTGGGAGAGGGCCATATATTTT

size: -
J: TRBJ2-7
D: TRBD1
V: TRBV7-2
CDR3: CASSTRTGHEQYF
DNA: TGTGCCAGCAGCACCCGGACAGGGCACGAGCAGTACTTC

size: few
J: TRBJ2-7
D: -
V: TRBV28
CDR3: CASRSRGPNYEQYF
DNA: TGTGCCAGCAGATCCCGCGGGCCTAACTACGAGCAGTACTTC

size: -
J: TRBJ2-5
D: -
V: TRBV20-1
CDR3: CSARVGETQYF
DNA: TGCAGTGCTAGGGTCGGGGAGACCCAGTACTTC

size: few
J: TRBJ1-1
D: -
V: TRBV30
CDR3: CAWSQGFVAFF
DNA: TGTGCCTGGAGTCAGGGGTTCGTGGCTTTCTTT

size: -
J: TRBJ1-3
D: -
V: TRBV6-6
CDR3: CASSYATRNTIYF
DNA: TGTGCCAGCAGTTACGCGACTCGGAACACCATATATTTT

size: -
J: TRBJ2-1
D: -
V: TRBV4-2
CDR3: CASSHISGSYNEQFF
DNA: TGTGCCAGCAGCCACATAAGCGGCTCCTACAATGAGCAGTTCTTC

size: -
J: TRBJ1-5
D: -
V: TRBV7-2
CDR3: CASSLNTGNQPQHF
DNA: TGTGCCAGCAGCCTCAACACGGGGAATCAGCCCCAGCATTTT

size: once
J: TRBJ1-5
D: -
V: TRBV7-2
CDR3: CASSLDMLAQPQHF
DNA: TGTGCCAGCAGCTTAGACATGCTGGCTCAGCCCCAGCATTTT

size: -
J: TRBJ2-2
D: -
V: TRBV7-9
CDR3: CASSVPGHNTGELFF
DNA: TGTGCCAGCAGCGTCCCAGGACACAACACCGGGGAGCTGTTTTTT

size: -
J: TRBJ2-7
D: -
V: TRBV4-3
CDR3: CASSQDVRDTAYEQYF
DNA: TGCGCCAGCAGCCAAGACGTCCGGGACACCGCCTACGAGCAGTACTTC

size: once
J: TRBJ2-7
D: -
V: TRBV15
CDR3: CATSRGASDCCYF
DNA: TGTGCCACCAGCAGGGGGGCTTCGGACTGCTGTTACTTC

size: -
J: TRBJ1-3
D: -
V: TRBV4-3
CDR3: CASSLTGSGNTIYF
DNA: TGCGCCAGCAGCCTTACAGGGTCTGGAAACACCATATATTTT

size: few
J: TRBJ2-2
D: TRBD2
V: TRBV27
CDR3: CASSRWLAGAGELFF
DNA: TGTGCCAGCAGTCGGTGGCTAGCGGGAGCCGGGGAGCTGTTTTTT

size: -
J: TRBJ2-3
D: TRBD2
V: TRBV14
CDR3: CASSQLAGGTSTDTQYF
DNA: TGTGCCAGCAGCCAACTGGCGGGGGGAACTAGCACAGATACGCAGTATTTT

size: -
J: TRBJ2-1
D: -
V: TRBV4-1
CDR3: CASSQDLEQFF
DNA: TGCGCCAGCAGCCAAGACCTTGAGCAGTTCTTC

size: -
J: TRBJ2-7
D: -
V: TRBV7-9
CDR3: CASSLRGRYEQYF
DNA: TGTGCCAGCAGCTTACGGGGTCGCTACGAGCAGTACTTC

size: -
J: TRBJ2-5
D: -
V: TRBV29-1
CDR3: CSVGVGGVPPETQYF
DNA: TGCAGCGTTGGAGTTGGCGGGGTCCCCCCAGAGACCCAGTACTTC

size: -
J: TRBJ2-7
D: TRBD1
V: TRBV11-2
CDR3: CASSRQGYEQYF
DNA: TGTGCCAGCAGCCGACAGGGCTACGAGCAGTACTTC

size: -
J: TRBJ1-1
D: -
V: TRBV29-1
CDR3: CSVAELGGTEAFF
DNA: TGCAGCGTAGCCGAGCTCGGAGGAACTGAAGCTTTCTTT

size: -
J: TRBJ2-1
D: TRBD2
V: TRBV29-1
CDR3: CSVEVGLAPGNEQFF
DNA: TGCAGCGTTGAAGTGGGACTAGCGCCTGGCAATGAGCAGTTCTTC

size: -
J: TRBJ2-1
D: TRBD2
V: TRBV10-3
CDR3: CAISEGLAGGDNEQFF
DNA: TGTGCCATCAGTGAGGGACTAGCGGGAGGAGACAATGAGCAGTTCTTC

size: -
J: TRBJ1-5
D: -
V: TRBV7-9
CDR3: CASSFGGPTAGGNQPQHF
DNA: TGTGCCAGCAGCTTTGGGGGTCCAACAGCGGGGGGCAATCAGCCCCAGCATTTT

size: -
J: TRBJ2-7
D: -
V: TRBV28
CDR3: CASIAGPAYEQYF
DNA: TGTGCCAGCATTGCGGGGCCAGCCTACGAGCAGTACTTC

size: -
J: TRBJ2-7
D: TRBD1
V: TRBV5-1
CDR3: CASSSGTGPYEQYF
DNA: TGCGCCAGCAGCTCCGGGACAGGCCCCTACGAGCAGTACTTC

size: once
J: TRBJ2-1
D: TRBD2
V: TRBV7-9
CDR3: CASSPGRLAPNYYNEQFF
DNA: TGTGCCAGCAGCCCGGGGCGACTAGCGCCAAACTATTACAATGAGCAGTTCTTC

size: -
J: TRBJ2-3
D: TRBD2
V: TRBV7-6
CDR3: CASSKGASGPGTQYF
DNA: TGTGCCAGCAGCAAAGGGGCTAGCGGGCCGGGTACGCAGTATTTT

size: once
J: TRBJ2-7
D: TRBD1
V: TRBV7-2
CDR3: CASSLAGTGMHEQYF
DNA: TGTGCCAGCAGCTTAGCCGGGACAGGGATGCACGAGCAGTACTTC

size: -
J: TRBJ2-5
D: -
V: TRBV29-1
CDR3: CSVSRQAQETQYF
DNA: TGCAGCGTTTCCCGACAGGCCCAAGAGACCCAGTACTTC

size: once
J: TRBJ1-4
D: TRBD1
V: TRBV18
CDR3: CASSPPGQGNGKLFF
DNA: TGTGCCAGCTCCCCTCCGGGACAGGGTAACGGAAAACTGTTTTTT

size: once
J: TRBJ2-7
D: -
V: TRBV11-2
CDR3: CASSLVGSGAVGEQYF
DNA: TGTGCCAGCAGCTTAGTTGGGTCAGGGGCGGTCGGAGAGCAGTACTTC

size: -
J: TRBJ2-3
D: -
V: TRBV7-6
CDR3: CASSSRGGAVVDTQYF
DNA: TGTGCCAGCAGCTCCCGAGGGGGAGCGGTTGTAGATACGCAGTATTTT

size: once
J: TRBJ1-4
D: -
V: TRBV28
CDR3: CASSVDTTTNEKLFF
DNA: TGTGCCAGCAGTGTGGACACGACAACTAATGAAAAACTGTTTTTT

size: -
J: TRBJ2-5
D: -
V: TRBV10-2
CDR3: CASRGAGGTQETQYF
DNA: TGCGCCAGCCGCGGGGCAGGAGGAACCCAAGAGACCCAGTACTTC

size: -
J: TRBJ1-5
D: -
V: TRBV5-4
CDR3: CASSFAGRQPQHF
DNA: TGTGCCAGCAGCTTCGCAGGGCGGCAGCCCCAGCATTTT

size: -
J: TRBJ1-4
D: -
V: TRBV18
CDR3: CASSPTTWATNEKLFF
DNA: TGTGCCAGCTCACCGACGACATGGGCAACTAATGAAAAACTGTTTTTT